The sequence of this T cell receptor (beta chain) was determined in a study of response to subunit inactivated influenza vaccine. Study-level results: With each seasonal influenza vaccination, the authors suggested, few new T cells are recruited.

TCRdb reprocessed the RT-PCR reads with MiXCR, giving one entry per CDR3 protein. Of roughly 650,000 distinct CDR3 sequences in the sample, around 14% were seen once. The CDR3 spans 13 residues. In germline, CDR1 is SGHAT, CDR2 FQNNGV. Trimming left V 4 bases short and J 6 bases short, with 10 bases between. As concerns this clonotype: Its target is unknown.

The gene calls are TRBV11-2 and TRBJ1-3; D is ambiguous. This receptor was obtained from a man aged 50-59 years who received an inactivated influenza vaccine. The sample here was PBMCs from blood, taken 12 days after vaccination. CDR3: CASSSGLPNTIYF. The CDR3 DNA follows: TGTGCCAGCAGCTCGGGTTTGCCAAACACCATATATTTT.